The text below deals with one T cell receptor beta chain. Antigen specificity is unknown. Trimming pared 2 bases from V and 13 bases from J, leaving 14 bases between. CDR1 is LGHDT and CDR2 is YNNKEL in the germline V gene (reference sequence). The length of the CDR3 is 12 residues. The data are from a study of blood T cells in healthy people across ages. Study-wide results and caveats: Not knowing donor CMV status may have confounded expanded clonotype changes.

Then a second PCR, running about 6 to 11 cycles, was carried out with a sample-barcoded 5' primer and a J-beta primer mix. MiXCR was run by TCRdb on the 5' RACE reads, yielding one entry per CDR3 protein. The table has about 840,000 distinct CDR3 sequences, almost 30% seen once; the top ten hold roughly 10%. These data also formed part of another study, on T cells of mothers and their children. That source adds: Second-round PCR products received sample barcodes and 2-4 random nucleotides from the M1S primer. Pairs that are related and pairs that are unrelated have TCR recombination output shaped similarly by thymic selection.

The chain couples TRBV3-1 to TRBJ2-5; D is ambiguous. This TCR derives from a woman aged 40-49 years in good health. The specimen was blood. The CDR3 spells CASSQRAYTMYF. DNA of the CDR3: TGTGCCAGCAGCCAAAGAGCCTATACCATGTACTTC.